These T cell receptor beta chains were read from a single sample in a study of technical replicates of blood from a few donors. Sequenced by immunoSEQ multiplex PCR; TCRdb stores in-frame clones only, minus some. The sample comprises about 81,000 clones, 90% to 98% of which are singletons, and 0.2% rests with the top ten. Sequenced sample: T cells isolated from PBMCs. The source is a human donor in good health. CDR3s include the opening cysteine and the closing phenylalanine or tryptophan. The D gene is left open where the match is weak. Only some rows state a clone size, as once, few, many or a class for expanded clones.

D gene,J gene,V gene,clone size,CDR3 DNA,CDR3 protein
TRBD1,TRBJ1-1,TRBV28,-,TGTGCCAGCAGCCCCACAGGGGGCACTGAAGCTTTCTTT,CASSPTGGTEAFF
-,TRBJ2-7,TRBV18,-,TGTGCCAGCTCACCGGGGCAGGGGATCTCCTACGAGCAGTACTTC,CASSPGQGISYEQYF
TRBD2,TRBJ2-1,TRBV10-1,-,TGCGCCAGCAGTGTCGGGACTAGCGGATACAATGAGCAGTTCTTC,CASSVGTSGYNEQFF
-,TRBJ1-4,TRBV4-2,-,TGTGCCAGCAGCCAAGAAACAGGGCCGGATGAAAAACTGTTTTTT,CASSQETGPDEKLFF
-,TRBJ1-1,TRBV11-2,-,TGTGCCAGCAGCTTAGTGTCGGACACTGAAGCTTTCTTT,CASSLVSDTEAFF
TRBD2,TRBJ2-2,TRBV5-6,-,TGTGCCAGCAACCCGAGGGGCGGGAGAGGCACCGGGGAGCTGTTTTTT,CASNPRGGRGTGELFF
-,TRBJ2-7,TRBV4-1,-,TGCGCCAGCAGCCAAAAGGAGTCCTACGAGCAGTACTTC,CASSQKESYEQYF
-,TRBJ2-2,TRBV11-3,-,TGTGCCAGCAGCCACGACTCGAACACCGGGGAGCTGTTTTTT,CASSHDSNTGELFF
TRBD1,TRBJ1-1,TRBV10-3,-,TGTGCCATCAGTGAGGGGACAGGGAAACCTTTTGCAGAAGCTTTCTTT,CAISEGTGKPFAEAFF
-,TRBJ2-7,TRBV9,-,TGTGCCAGCAGCGCCAGAAGTGTAACTGGCGGGGACTACGAGCAGTACTTC,CASSARSVTGGDYEQYF
TRBD1,TRBJ2-1,TRBV5-1,-,TGCGCCAGCAGCTCGAGACTAACAGGGGGATCCAATGAGCAGTTCTTC,CASSSRLTGGSNEQFF
-,TRBJ1-5,TRBV7-6,few,TGTGCCAGCAGCTTAGCCGTCGGGGGATCGGGCAATCAGCCCCAGCATTTT,CASSLAVGGSGNQPQHF
TRBD1,TRBJ2-5,TRBV5-8,-,TGTGCCAGCAGCCGGAACAGGGGGACTGTTGGGGTCACACAAGAGACCCAGTACTTC,CASSRNRGTVGVTQETQYF
TRBD1,TRBJ2-7,TRBV5-1,-,TGCGCCAGCAGCTTGGCCACTGGGACAGGACACACCTACGAGCAGTACTTC,CASSLATGTGHTYEQYF
TRBD1,TRBJ2-2,TRBV29-1,-,TGCAGCGCCCAGGGGGCGCGAGACACCGGGGAGCTGTTTTTT,CSAQGARDTGELFF
TRBD1,TRBJ1-3,TRBV7-9,-,TGTGCCAGCAGCTTAGCACAGGGGACGGACACCATATATTTT,CASSLAQGTDTIYF
TRBD1,TRBJ1-1,TRBV5-1,-,TGCGCCAGCAGCCCGACCAAGACAGGGGGGTGGAACACTGAAGCTTTCTTT,CASSPTKTGGWNTEAFF
TRBD2,TRBJ2-7,TRBV11-2,-,TGTGCCAGCAGCTTAGGACTAGCGGGAGGATGGTCCTACGAGCAGTACTTC,CASSLGLAGGWSYEQYF
TRBD2,TRBJ2-1,TRBV2,-,TGTGCCACCATTCGGGGGGATTTCGACAATGAGCAGTTCTTC,CATIRGDFDNEQFF
-,TRBJ2-5,TRBV7-7,-,TGTGCCAGCAGCAACCAGGTTTGGGAGACCCAGTACTTC,CASSNQVWETQYF
-,TRBJ1-4,TRBV2,-,TGTGCCAGCAGCCCTAGGTCCGGGGCTAATGAAAAACTGTTTTTT,CASSPRSGANEKLFF
-,TRBJ2-3,TRBV11-2,-,TGTGCCAGCAGCTCCCGGGGGGATACGCAGTATTTT,CASSSRGDTQYF
-,TRBJ2-5,TRBV6-1,-,TGTGCCAGCAGGGCCCAAGAGACCCAGTACTTC,CASRAQETQYF
TRBD2,TRBJ2-7,TRBV5-4,-,TGTGCCAGCAGCCTCCCCGCCCTAGCGGGAATTAACGAGCAGTACTTC,CASSLPALAGINEQYF
-,TRBJ1-2,TRBV15,-,TGTGCCACCAGCAGAGATGGTACGTTGGAGGCTACCTATGGCTACACCTTC,CATSRDGTLEATYGYTF
TRBD1,TRBJ2-7,TRBV7-9,-,TGTGCCAGCAGCTCCCCCCGGACAGGGGCCTCCGAGCAGTACTTC,CASSSPRTGASEQYF
-,TRBJ2-7,TRBV7-9,-,TGTGCCAGCAGCTTACTTTTTGGAGACAGTCACTCCTACGAGCAGTACTTC,CASSLLFGDSHSYEQYF
-,TRBJ1-2,TRBV6-5,-,TGTGCCAGCAGTATCAGTGGCTATGGCTACACCTTC,CASSISGYGYTF
-,TRBJ2-5,TRBV9,-,TGTGCCAGCAGCCTCTCGGGTCTAGATAAAGAGACCCAGTACTTC,CASSLSGLDKETQYF
TRBD1,TRBJ1-2,TRBV29-1,-,TGCAGCGTTGGCGGGACAGGGGGCAGCTATGGCTACACCTTC,CSVGGTGGSYGYTF
TRBD1,TRBJ1-1,TRBV30,once,TGTGCCTGGAGATCAGACAGGGCGAACACTGAAGCTTTCTTT,CAWRSDRANTEAFF
TRBD1,TRBJ2-3,TRBV5-1,-,TGCGCCAGCAGCTTAGCCCCGGGACAGCCTAGCACAGATACGCAGTATTTT,CASSLAPGQPSTDTQYF
-,TRBJ2-7,TRBV27,once,TGTGCCAGCAGAGCAGGGGCGAACTCATACGAGCAGTACTTC,CASRAGANSYEQYF
TRBD1,TRBJ2-3,TRBV7-9,-,TGTGCCAGCAGCCCAGGGACAGGGAGCACAGATACGCAGTATTTT,CASSPGTGSTDTQYF
TRBD2,TRBJ2-5,TRBV7-9,-,TGTGCCAGCAGCCCCCCGACTAGCGGGAGTTTGGAGACCCAGTACTTC,CASSPPTSGSLETQYF
-,TRBJ2-7,TRBV5-1,-,TGCGCCAGCAGCCCGGCAGGAAACCCCTACGAGCAGTACTTC,CASSPAGNPYEQYF
TRBD2,TRBJ2-4,TRBV27,-,TGTGCCAGCAGTTTTACAGCGGGGGCCAAAAACATTCAGTACTTC,CASSFTAGAKNIQYF
TRBD2,TRBJ2-3,TRBV4-2,-,TGTGCCAGCAGCCAAGGGAGGTTCCTAGCGGGAGGCACAGATACGCAGTATTTT,CASSQGRFLAGGTDTQYF
-,TRBJ1-3,TRBV19,-,TGTGCCAGTAGCCAGACAAGATCCGGAAACACCATATATTTT,CASSQTRSGNTIYF
-,TRBJ2-5,TRBV15,-,TGTGCCACCAGCCTCACTAGCTACCCACGGGAGACCCAGTACTTC,CATSLTSYPRETQYF
-,TRBJ2-7,TRBV6-5,-,TGTGCCAGCAGGCGGACAGTCTACGAGCAGTACTTC,CASRRTVYEQYF
-,TRBJ2-7,TRBV5-6,-,TGTGCCAGCAGCTTGGCTTTAGCGGTTTACTACGAGCAGTACTTC,CASSLALAVYYEQYF
TRBD1,TRBJ2-1,TRBV19,few,TGTGCCAGTAGTATAAGGAGACAGGGCGGTGAGCAGTTCTTC,CASSIRRQGGEQFF
-,TRBJ1-4,TRBV2,-,TGTGCCAGCAAAATCGGAACTAATGAAAAACTGTTTTTT,CASKIGTNEKLFF
TRBD2,TRBJ2-2,TRBV15,-,TGTGCCACCAGACCAACTAGCGGTTCGAACACCGGGGAGCTGTTTTTT,CATRPTSGSNTGELFF
-,TRBJ1-4,TRBV14,-,TGTGCCAGCAGCCCTACCAACAGGGATGAAAAACTGTTTTTT,CASSPTNRDEKLFF
-,TRBJ2-1,TRBV5-6,-,TGTGCCAGCAGCTTGGCAGGATTTACCTACAATGAGCAGGTCTTC,CASSLAGFTYNEQVF
-,TRBJ2-1,TRBV27,-,TGTGCCAGCAGTTCCCCTAGAGAAGGCTCCTACAATGAGCAGTTCTTC,CASSSPREGSYNEQFF
-,TRBJ2-2,TRBV21-1,-,TGTGCCAGCAGCTCGCCGACAGGGGGCTGGACCGGGGAGCTGTTTTTT,CASSSPTGGWTGELFF
TRBD2,TRBJ2-7,TRBV2,-,TGTGCCAGCAGGGACTCTAGCGGGAGGGCTTTCTACGAGCAGTACTTC,CASRDSSGRAFYEQYF
-,TRBJ2-2,TRBV6-6,-,TGTGCCAGCATGATAAGGGGTAACACCGGGGAGCTGTTTTTT,CASMIRGNTGELFF
TRBD1,TRBJ1-2,TRBV7-9,-,TGTGCCAGCAGCTCACAGGGGTTGTATGGCTACACCTTC,CASSSQGLYGYTF
TRBD1,TRBJ2-3,TRBV4-1,-,TGCGCCAGCAGCCAGACAGGGGAAGTGACAGATACGCAGTATTTT,CASSQTGEVTDTQYF
TRBD1,TRBJ2-7,TRBV5-1,-,TGCGCCAGCAGCTCGCCCGACAGGGCGGGCTCCTACGAGCAGTACTTC,CASSSPDRAGSYEQYF
-,TRBJ2-1,TRBV4-1,-,TGCGCCAGCAGCACAACCGCGGCCCTAAACAATGAGCAGTTCTTC,CASSTTAALNNEQFF
-,TRBJ2-1,TRBV11-3,-,TGTGCCAGCAGTTTAGGGACACCCGCCAATGAGCAGTTCTTC,CASSLGTPANEQFF
TRBD1,TRBJ2-1,TRBV6-1,-,TGTGCCAGCAGTGAAAGGGGGGACAGGGGGCAGGATGAGCAGTTCTTC,CASSERGDRGQDEQFF
TRBD2,TRBJ2-7,TRBV7-9,-,TGTGCCAGTAGAAGCGGGGGCGGATTCACCTACGAGCAGTACTTC,CASRSGGGFTYEQYF
TRBD1,TRBJ1-1,TRBV15,-,TGTGCCACCAGCGCGACAGGGAAGACTGAAGCTTTCTTT,CATSATGKTEAFF
TRBD2,TRBJ2-7,TRBV29-1,-,TGCAGCGTTGTAGGTCTAGCGGGAGTGGGGGAGCAGTACTTC,CSVVGLAGVGEQYF